In this sample, the clone carrying this TCR beta chain turned up a few times. The antigen is unknown. This sample was included in a study of identical twins. CDR3 length: 12 amino acids. The V and J ends lost 4 bases and 7 bases respectively, with 8 bases between them. Study-wide results and caveats: Recombination models fit unrelated individuals' TCR alpha sharing but underestimated twins'.

Template switching introduced a universal primer site, and the cDNA bore unique molecular identifiers. TCRdb reprocessed the 5' RACE reads via MiXCR and lists one record per CDR3 protein. The sample shows fewer than 900,000 distinct CDR3 sequences, about 20% of them seen only once. These sequences were also reported in another study, on T cells expressing NK-cell markers. As that study records: These clonotypes, the leaders elsewhere, also led the CD3+CD56-NKG2C+ fraction in four donors.

The chain is built from TRBV12-3 or TRBV12-4 and TRBJ2-4; D gene uncertain. Sample: PBMCs. The TCR sequence derives from a woman aged 18-29 years in good health. CDR3 nucleotides: TGTGCCAGCAGTTGGGGATGGAACATTCAGTACTTC. Translating it yields CASSWGWNIQYF.